This T cell receptor (beta chain) derives from a study of T-cell reconstitution after alpha-beta-depleted transplantation in children. Unique molecular identifiers were built into the TCRbeta library. TCRdb re-called the PCR reads through MiXCR, storing one row per CDR3 protein. The sample has 120,000 or so distinct CDR3 sequences; approximately 10% are singletons. This clonotype showed up many times. Trimming removed 3 bases from V and 3 bases from J; junction bases left unmatched: 13. CDR3 size: 17 residues. Germline CDR1 is LNHNV and CDR2 is YYDKDF (reference sequence). The rearrangement joins TRBV15 to TRBJ2-7, with TRBD2 matching 8 bases. The sample in question was PBMCs from the stem cell graft donor, obtained from the stem cell graft. This clonotype was sampled from a human donor who donated a stem cell graft to a child with acute lymphoblastic leukemia. In nucleotides, the CDR3 is TGTGCCACCAGCAGGGCTCCCGGGACTAGAGGCGTCTACGAGCAGTACTTC. It specifies CATSRAPGTRGVYEQYF. Drawing the rest from reference TRBV15 and TRBJ2-7, the complete variable domain is DAMVIQNPRYQVTQFGKPVTLSCSQTLNHNVMYWYQQKSSQAPKLLFHYYDKDFNNEADTPDNFQSRRPNTSFCFLDIRSPGLGDTAMYLCATSRAPGTRGVYEQYFGPGTRLTVT.